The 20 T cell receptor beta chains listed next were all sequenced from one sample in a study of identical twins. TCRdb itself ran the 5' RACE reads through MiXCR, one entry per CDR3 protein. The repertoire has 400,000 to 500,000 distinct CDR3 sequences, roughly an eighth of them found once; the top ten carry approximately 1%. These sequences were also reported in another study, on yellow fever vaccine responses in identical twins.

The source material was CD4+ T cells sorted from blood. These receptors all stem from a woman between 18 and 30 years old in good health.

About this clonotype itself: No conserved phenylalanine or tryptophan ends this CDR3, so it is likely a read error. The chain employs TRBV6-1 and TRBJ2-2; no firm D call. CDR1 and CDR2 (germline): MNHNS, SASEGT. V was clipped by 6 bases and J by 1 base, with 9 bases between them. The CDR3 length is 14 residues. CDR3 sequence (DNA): TGTGCCAGCAGGAGACTGGAGAACACCGGGGAGCTGTTTTTG. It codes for CASRRLENTGELFL.

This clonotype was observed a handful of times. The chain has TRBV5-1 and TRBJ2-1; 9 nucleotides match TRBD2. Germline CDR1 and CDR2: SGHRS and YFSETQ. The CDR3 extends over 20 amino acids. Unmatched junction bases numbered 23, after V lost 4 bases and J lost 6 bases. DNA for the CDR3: TGCGCCAGCAGCCATCCGCCCGGACAGATGACTAGCGGACGCTTCAATGAGCAGTTCTTC. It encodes CASSHPPGQMTSGRFNEQFF.

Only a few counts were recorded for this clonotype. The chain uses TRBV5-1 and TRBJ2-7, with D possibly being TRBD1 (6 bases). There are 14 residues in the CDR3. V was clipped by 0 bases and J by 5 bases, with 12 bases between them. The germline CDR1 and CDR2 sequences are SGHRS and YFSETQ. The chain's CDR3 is CASSLEGVVHEQYF. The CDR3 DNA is TGCGCCAGCAGCTTGGAGGGGGTCGTCCACGAGCAGTACTTC.

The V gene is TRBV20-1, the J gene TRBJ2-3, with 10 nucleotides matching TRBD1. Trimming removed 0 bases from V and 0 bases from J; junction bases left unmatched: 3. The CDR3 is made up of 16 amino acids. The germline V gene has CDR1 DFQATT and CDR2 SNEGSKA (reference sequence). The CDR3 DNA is TGCAGTGCTAGAGATCCGGGACAGGGGAGCACAGATACGCAGTATTTT. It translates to CSARDPGQGSTDTQYF.

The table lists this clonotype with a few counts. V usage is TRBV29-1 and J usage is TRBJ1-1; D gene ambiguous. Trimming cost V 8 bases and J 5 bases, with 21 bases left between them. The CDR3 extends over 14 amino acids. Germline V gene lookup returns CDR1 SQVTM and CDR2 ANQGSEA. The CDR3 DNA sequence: TGCAGCACCCGGACTGGCCCCACGAGTACTGAAGCTTTCTTT. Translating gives CSTRTGPTSTEAFF. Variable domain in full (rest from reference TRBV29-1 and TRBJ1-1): SAVISQKPSRDICQRGTSLTIQCQVDSQVTMMFWYRQQPGQSLTLIATANQGSEATYESGFVIDKFPISRPNLTFSTLTVSNMSPEDSSIYLCSTRTGPTSTEAFFGQGTRLTVV.

CDR3 amino acids: CASSGTVTDTQYF. The CDR3 nucleotides read TGTGCCAGCAGTGGAACAGTTACAGATACGCAGTATTTT. The chain uses TRBV2 and TRBJ2-3; D uncertain. The V and J ends lost 4 bases and 3 bases respectively, with 8 bases between them. The CDR3 extends over 13 amino acids. Per the germline V gene, CDR1 is SNHLY and CDR2 is FYNNEI.

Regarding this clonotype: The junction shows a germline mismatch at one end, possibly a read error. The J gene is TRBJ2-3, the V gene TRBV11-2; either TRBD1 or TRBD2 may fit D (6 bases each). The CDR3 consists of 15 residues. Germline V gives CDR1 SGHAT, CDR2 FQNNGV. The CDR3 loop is CACSPFAGGTEGQYF. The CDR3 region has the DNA TGTGCCTGCAGCCCCTTTGCCGGGGGCACAGAGGGGCAGTATTTT.

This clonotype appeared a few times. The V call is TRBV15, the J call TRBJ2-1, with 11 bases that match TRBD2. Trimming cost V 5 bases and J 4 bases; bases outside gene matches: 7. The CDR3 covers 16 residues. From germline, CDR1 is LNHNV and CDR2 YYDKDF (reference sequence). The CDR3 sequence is CATSSVTSGRYNEQFF. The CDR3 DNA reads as TGTGCCACCAGCTCAGTCACTAGCGGGAGATACAATGAGCAGTTCTTC.

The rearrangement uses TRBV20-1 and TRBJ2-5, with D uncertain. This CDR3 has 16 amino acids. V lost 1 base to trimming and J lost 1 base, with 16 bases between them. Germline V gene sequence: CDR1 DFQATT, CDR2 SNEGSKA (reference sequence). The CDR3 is CSARGPTHVPQETQYF. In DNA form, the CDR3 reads TGCAGTGCTAGAGGTCCTACGCACGTACCCCAAGAGACCCAGTACTTC.

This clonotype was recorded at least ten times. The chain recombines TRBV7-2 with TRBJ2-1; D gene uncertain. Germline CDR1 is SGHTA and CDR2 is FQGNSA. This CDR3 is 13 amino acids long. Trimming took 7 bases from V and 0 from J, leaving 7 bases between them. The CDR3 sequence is CASTASSYNEQFF. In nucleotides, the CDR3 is TGTGCCAGCACCGCGAGCTCCTACAATGAGCAGTTCTTC.

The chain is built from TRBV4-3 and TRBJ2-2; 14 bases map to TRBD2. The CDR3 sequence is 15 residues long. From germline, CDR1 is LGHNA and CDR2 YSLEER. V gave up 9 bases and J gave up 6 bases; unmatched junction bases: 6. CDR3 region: CARLGLAGVPGELFF. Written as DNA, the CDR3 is TGCGCCAGGCTGGGACTAGCGGGAGTTCCCGGGGAGCTGTTTTTT.

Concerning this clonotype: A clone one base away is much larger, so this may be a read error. As DNA, the CDR3 is TGCAGTGCTTGTCCTCTCGACAGGCGACCCTACGAGCAGTACTTC. Translated: CSACPLDRRPYEQYF. The V and J genes are TRBV20-1 and TRBJ2-7; TRBD1 might be the D (6 bases). CDR1 is DFQATT and CDR2 is SNEGSKA in the germline V gene (reference sequence). Trimming cost V 5 bases and J 2 bases, with 19 bases left between them. The CDR3 contains 15 residues.

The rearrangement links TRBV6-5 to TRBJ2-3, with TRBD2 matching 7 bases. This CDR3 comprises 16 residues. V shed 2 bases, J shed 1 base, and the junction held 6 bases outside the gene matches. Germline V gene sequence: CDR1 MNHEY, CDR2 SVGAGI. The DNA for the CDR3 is TGTGCCAGCAGTTACGATGGGACTAAACGCACAGATACGCAGTATTTT. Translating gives CASSYDGTKRTDTQYF.

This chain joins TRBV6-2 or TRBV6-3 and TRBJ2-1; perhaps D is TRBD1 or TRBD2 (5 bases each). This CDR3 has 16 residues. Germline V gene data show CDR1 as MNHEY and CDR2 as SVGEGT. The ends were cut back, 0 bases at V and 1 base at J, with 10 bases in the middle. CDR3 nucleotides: TGTGCCAGCAGTTACTCGACCGGGGCGTCCTACAATGAGCAGTTCTTC. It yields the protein CASSYSTGASYNEQFF.

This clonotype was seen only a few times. The CDR3 loop reads CASSLGTSGGLYNEQFF. Here the CDR3 DNA reads TGCGCCAGCAGCTTGGGGACTAGCGGGGGACTATACAATGAGCAGTTCTTC. The chain is built from TRBV5-1 and TRBJ2-1; 13 bases align to TRBD2. The trim removed 0 bases at V and 4 bases at J, leaving 4 bases unmatched. This CDR3 has 17 residues. The germline CDR1 and CDR2 sequences are SGHRS and YFSETQ. Using reference TRBV5-1 and TRBJ2-1 for the parts outside the CDR3, the full variable domain is KAGVTQTPRYLIKTRGQQVTLSCSPISGHRSVSWYQQTPGQGLQFLFEYFSETQRNKGNFPGRFSGRQFSNSRSEMNVSTLELGDSALYLCASSLGTSGGLYNEQFFGPGTRLTVL.

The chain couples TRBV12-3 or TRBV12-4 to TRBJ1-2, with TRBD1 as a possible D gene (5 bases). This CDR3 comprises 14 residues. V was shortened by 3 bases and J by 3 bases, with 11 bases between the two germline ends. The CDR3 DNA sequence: TGTGCCAGCAGTTTGCGAGGGGAGCACTATGGCTACACCTTC. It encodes CASSLRGEHYGYTF.

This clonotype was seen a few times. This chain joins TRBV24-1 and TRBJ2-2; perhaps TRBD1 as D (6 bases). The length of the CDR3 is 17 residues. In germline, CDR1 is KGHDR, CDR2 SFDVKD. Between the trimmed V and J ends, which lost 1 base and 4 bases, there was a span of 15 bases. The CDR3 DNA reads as TGTGCCACCAGTGATTTCGGGTTCCAGGGGTCCACCGGGGAGCTGTTTTTT. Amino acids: CATSDFGFQGSTGELFF.

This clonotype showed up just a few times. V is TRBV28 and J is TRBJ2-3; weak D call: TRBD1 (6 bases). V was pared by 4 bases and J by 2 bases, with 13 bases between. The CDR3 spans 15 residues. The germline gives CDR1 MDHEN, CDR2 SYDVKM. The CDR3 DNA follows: TGTGCCAGCAGTTACAGGGACGCGCACACAGATACGCAGTATTTT. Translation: CASSYRDAHTDTQYF.

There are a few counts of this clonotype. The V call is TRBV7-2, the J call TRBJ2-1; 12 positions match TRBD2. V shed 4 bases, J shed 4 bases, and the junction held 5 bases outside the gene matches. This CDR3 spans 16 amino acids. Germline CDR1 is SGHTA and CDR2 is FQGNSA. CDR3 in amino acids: CASSWTSGVSYNEQFF. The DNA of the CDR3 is TGTGCCAGCAGCTGGACTAGCGGGGTATCATACAATGAGCAGTTCTTC.

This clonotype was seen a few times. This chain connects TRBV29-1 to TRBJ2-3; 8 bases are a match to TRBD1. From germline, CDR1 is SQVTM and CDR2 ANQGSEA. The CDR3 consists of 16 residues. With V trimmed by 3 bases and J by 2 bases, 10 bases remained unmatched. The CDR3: CSVDQRQGADTDTQYF. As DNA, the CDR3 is TGCAGCGTTGACCAGCGGCAGGGGGCCGACACAGATACGCAGTATTTT.